The TCR beta chain under discussion was sequenced for a study of OX40 agonist ivuxolimab in advanced cancers. For context, the study as a whole: Ivuxolimab, which targeted the costimulatory receptor OX40 (CD134), was an agonistic, fully human IgG2 monoclonal antibody. Intravenous ivuxolimab was administered to patients every 2 weeks at six dose levels: 0.01, 0.1, 0.3, 1.5, 3 and 10 mg/kg. Patients were allowed to have had prior anti-PD-1, anti-PD-L1 or anti-CTLA-4 therapy, and approximately 39% of the dose-escalation patients had been treated with checkpoint inhibitors. The paper describes the monotherapy dose-escalation part (N ≈ 51 patients) of the phase I trial of ivuxolimab. The purpose of peripheral TCRbeta sequencing was to test whether ivuxolimab changed TCR sequence diversity and led to clonal T-cell expansion. The dose-escalation cohort was about 83% male with a mean age of roughly 60 years, ranging from roughly 20 to 85. Partial responses occurred in three dose-escalation patients: two with cutaneous melanoma and one with hepatocellular carcinoma. Among the roughly 54 dose-escalation patients, roughly 20 had hepatocellular carcinoma, approximately 15 melanoma, 9 renal cell carcinoma and 9 head and neck cancer.

Patients with autoimmune disease history or receiving systemic immunosuppression were excluded from the trial. Peripheral blood for TCR sequencing was drawn from every dose cohort at baseline, at cycle 4 day 1 and at cycle 7 day 1. The samples were drawn from a first-in-human, open-label, multicenter phase I dose-escalation trial of ivuxolimab. Adults with locally advanced or metastatic melanoma, renal cell carcinoma, hepatocellular carcinoma or head and neck squamous cell carcinoma were enrolled in the trial. Before TCR sequencing, CD4+ T cells and CD8+ T cells were sorted from peripheral blood as separate populations. As for this clone: Its antigen has not been determined. No quality values exist for individual bases; no much larger clone is one base distant.

The full study reports these points: The antigen specificity of the clonally expanded peripheral T cells was not determined. Low levels of normalized T-cell clonal expansion were also seen in some patients who did not respond. At doses from 0.1 to 3.0 mg/kg, clonal expansion was seen in both CD4+ and CD8+ blood T cells between baseline and week 6. In partial responders in the 0.1-3.0 mg/kg groups, normalized peripheral clonal expansion was found to be among the lowest, especially among CD8+ T cells. After ivuxolimab, expanded clones were on average more numerous among CD8+ T cells than among CD4+ T cells.

For sequencing of the TCRbeta CDR3 region, genomic DNA was extracted from the sorted cells. The immunoSEQ Assay was used for sequencing of TCRbeta CDR3 regions. In TCRdb, the immuneACCESS table is reduced to in-frame sequences with V and J assigned. These tables do not hold every clone; where another copy was compared, an unresolved V gene accounts for under half, and the others remain unexplained. The table for this sample lists approximately 74,000 clones; around 90% of them were counted only once. The top ten hold about 10% of the sample. Compared with germline, V lacks 7 bases and J lacks 7 bases; bases without a gene match: 7. CDR1 and CDR2, looked up from the germline V gene, are SNHLY and FYNNEI. The CDR3 goes from the cysteine to the phenylalanine over 16 residues. The retained sequence is limited to the CDR3, 48 bases, with the frame set at the first base.

Sample: CD4+ or CD8+ T cells sorted from blood, taken in a trial of the OX40 agonist ivuxolimab. This chain joins TRBV2 to TRBJ2-1, with 16 bases aligning to TRBD2. The receptor comes from an adult with an advanced solid tumor such as melanoma, head and neck, liver or kidney cancer. The CDR3 protein sequence reads: CASTPGLAGGTNEQFF. The nucleotides are TGTGCCAGCACTCCGGGACTAGCGGGAGGGACAAATGAGCAGTTCTTC.